The following is a T cell receptor beta chain sequence with its context. Its antigen is unidentified. This sample stems from a study of cytotoxic CD8 clonotypes in ibrutinib-treated CLL. Study-level background: Productive templates averaged about 250,000 per sample, and productive rearrangements 90,000 to 95,000.

The CDR3 contains 14 residues. Germline V gene sequence: CDR1 MDHEN, CDR2 SYDVKM. V was pared by 3 bases and J by 4 bases, with 10 bases between. Clones were read by immunoSEQ multiplex PCR, and TCRdb kept only the in-frame ones, dropping some. This sample has about 140,000 clones, with 80% to 95% found just once. Study-wide results and caveats: Public clonotypes showed up rarely, and on treatment they shrank or held steady. Clonality rose at ibrutinib response, held steady in sustained remission, and fell toward baseline at progression. The study found baseline clonality above age-matched healthy donors, tracking circulating CD8+ T-cell counts.

The sample here was PBMCs, taken after 12 months of ibrutinib treatment. The receptor's source is a human donor with chronic lymphocytic leukemia. J is TRBJ1-3 and V is TRBV28; no clear D. CDR3 bases: TGTGCCAGCAGTTTCCCCAGGAGAGGAAACACCATATATTTT. Its translation is CASSFPRRGNTIYF.